This TCR beta chain originates from a study of blood T cells in healthy people across ages. This CDR3 contains 12 residues. Trimming removed 5 bases at V and 9 bases at J, with 10 bases between. Germline assignment: CDR1 SEHNR and CDR2 FQNEAQ (reference sequence). This clonotype was seen a handful of times. Its antigen remains unidentified. Study-level points and caveats: Whereas aged donors had fewer naive CD4+ cells, long-lived donors had more of them and higher diversity.

The individuals who served as donors were healthy Caucasians living in Russia, aged about 6 to 100. Every participating donor contributed roughly 11 milliliters of peripheral blood through a draw. Primers used in a second PCR of about 7 to 12 cycles were a sample-barcoded 5' primer and a J-beta primer mix. TCRdb reprocessed the 5' RACE reads via MiXCR and lists one record per CDR3 protein. The data hold some 750,000 distinct CDR3 sequences, with about 24% observed a single time. This sequence was found in a man in his 70s in good health. The sample comprised blood. The chain employs TRBV7-9 and TRBJ2-2; no reliable D call. CDR3 amino acids: CASSPPAWELFF. The CDR3 DNA sequence: TGTGCCAGCAGCCCCCCCGCCTGGGAGCTGTTTTTT.